The TCR beta chain under discussion was sequenced for a study of CD8+ T cells in alopecia areata. Study results and limitations: Clonality in lesional scalp, especially alopecia totalis/universalis, exceeded that of normal scalp.

CDR1 and CDR2 from the germline V gene are SGHRS and YFSETQ. Trimming at V came to 3 bases and at J to 7 bases, leaving 7 bases not matched to a gene. The CDR3 contains 14 residues. A remark on this clone: Antigen unknown.

cDNA reverse transcribed from extracted RNA served as the sequencing template. The repertoire was sequenced with immunoSEQ multiplex PCR; TCRdb's copy has only in-frame clones and lacks some. The sample contains 150,000 to 200,000 clones, around 50% of which appear only once. The chain has TRBV5-1 and TRBJ1-5; 7 bases agree with TRBD1. The clonotype comes from a human donor with alopecia areata. Sequencing was performed on CD4+ T cells sorted from blood, taken at week 0. CDR3 residues: CASSYGQAGQPQHF. The CDR3 nucleotides read TGCGCCAGCAGCTATGGACAGGCCGGGCAGCCCCAGCATTTT.